The 21 T cell receptor beta chains below were found in one sample sequenced in a study of blood T cell repertoires in COVID-19. Profiled with immunoSEQ multiplex PCR; TCRdb holds only in-frame clones, not every one. The sample has 650,000 to 800,000 clones, 90% seen once. Input material: peripheral blood. The source is a woman under 30 with acute or convalescent COVID-19.

The chain carries TRBV10-3 and TRBJ2-1; a possible D gene is TRBD1 (5 bases). The CDR3 has 15 amino acids. V dropped 2 bases and J dropped 6 bases, with 14 bases sitting between them. Germline CDR1 ENHRY, CDR2 SYGVKD. DNA for the CDR3: TGTGCCATCAGTGAGGTACAGGTGATAGGCAATGAGCAGTTCTTC. Translation gives CAISEVQVIGNEQFF.

This chain joins TRBV14 and TRBJ2-1; 12 bases align to TRBD2. Germline CDR1 and CDR2: SGHDN and FVKESK. After removal of 5 bases from V and 8 bases from J, the junction contained 13 bases not matched to a gene. The CDR3 has 17 amino acids. The CDR3 protein is CASSYGASGGAFDEQFF. The CDR3 DNA reads TGTGCCAGCAGCTACGGGGCTAGCGGGGGGGCCTTTGATGAGCAGTTCTTC.

The table lists this clone with a count of one. The chain links TRBV6-1 to TRBJ1-2; maybe TRBD1 (5 bases). Germline V CDR1 and CDR2: MNHNS, SASEGT. The germline V and J ends were trimmed by 2 bases and 7 bases, with 17 bases remaining between them. The CDR3 has 15 amino acids. CDR3 bases: TGTGCCAGCAGTGAAACGGGGGGTAATATCCGTGGCTACACCTTC. Translation: CASSETGGNIRGYTF.

This clone was seen more than once but under ten times. V usage is TRBV11-2 and J usage is TRBJ1-2, with unresolved D. CDR1 and CDR2 from the germline V gene are SGHAT and FQNNGV. The CDR3 has 18 residues. The ends were cut back, 2 bases at V and 5 bases at J, with 24 bases in the middle. CDR3 sequence (DNA): TGTGCCAGCAGCTTACGCTGGAAGCCCTTGGAGGTTTGGTATGGCTACACCTTC. It translates to CASSLRWKPLEVWYGYTF.

J is TRBJ1-2 and V is TRBV24-1, with 9 bases fitting TRBD1. This CDR3 contains 14 residues. V gave up 5 bases and J gave up 6 bases; unmatched junction bases: 6. From germline, CDR1 is KGHDR and CDR2 SFDVKD. In nucleotides, the CDR3 is TGTGCCACCAGTGGTGGGACAGGGACGCATGGCTACACCTTC. Its translation is CATSGGTGTHGYTF.

The rearrangement joins TRBV5-1 to TRBJ1-5; the D is unclear. This CDR3 region has 15 residues. Germline lookup yields CDR1 SGHRS and CDR2 YFSETQ. The V end lost 0 bases, the J end lost 4 bases, and 11 bases lay between the germline ends. The CDR3 bases are TGCGCCAGCAGCTTGGGAGACTTTCCAAATCAGCCCCAGCATTTT. The encoded protein is CASSLGDFPNQPQHF.

The chain combines TRBV4-1 with TRBJ2-1; 12 nucleotides match TRBD1. Germline V lookup: CDR1 MGHRA, CDR2 YSYEKL. Trimming at V came to 4 bases and at J to 7 bases, leaving 5 bases not matched to a gene. The CDR3 contains 15 residues. Here the CDR3 DNA reads TGCGCCAGCAGCCTGGGACAGGGGGCGCAGAATGAGCAGTTCTTC. Translated: CASSLGQGAQNEQFF.

The chain combines TRBV10-2 with TRBJ1-4, with TRBD1 matching 10 bases. Germline V CDR1 and CDR2: WSHSY, SAAADI. This CDR3 has 15 residues. Trimming took 4 bases from V and 6 from J; bases not matched to a gene: 5. CDR3 in amino acids: CASSGLTGGDEKLFF. The CDR3 DNA sequence: TGCGCCAGCAGTGGCCTGACAGGGGGCGATGAAAAACTGTTTTTT.

CDR3: CASSPGTGVLLTF. The DNA for the CDR3 is TGTGCCAGCAGTCCCGGGACAGGGGTCTTGCTCACCTTC. The chain has TRBV2 and TRBJ1-2, with 10 bases identical to TRBD1. Germline V gene data show CDR1 as SNHLY and CDR2 as FYNNEI. CDR3 length: 13 residues. The V and J ends lost 5 bases and 13 bases, in that order; junction bases with no gene match: 10.

The chain joins TRBV11-2 to TRBJ1-2; tentatively, D is TRBD1 (5 bases). The CDR3 is 16 amino acids. With 0 bases removed from V and 4 bases from J, the gap between germline ends came to 15 bases. Germline CDR1 SGHAT, CDR2 FQNNGV. CDR3 nucleotide sequence: TGTGCCAGCAGCTTAGATATAGGCAGGGTGGTCTATGGCTACACCTTC. Amino acid sequence: CASSLDIGRVVYGYTF.

The chain joins TRBV5-1 to TRBJ1-1; D remains unclear. The CDR3 covers 12 residues. In germline, CDR1 is SGHRS, CDR2 YFSETQ. V dropped 3 bases and J dropped 5 bases, with 8 bases sitting between them. The CDR3 spells CASSSGDTEAFF. DNA of the CDR3: TGCGCCAGCAGCTCGGGTGATACTGAAGCTTTCTTT.

The CDR3 is CAISESTDGYTF. The CDR3 nucleotides read TGTGCCATCAGTGAGTCTACAGATGGCTACACCTTC. V gene TRBV10-3 combines with J gene TRBJ1-2; D is unclear. Deletions cut 0 bases from V and 6 bases from J, with 5 bases between. Germline values: CDR1 ENHRY, CDR2 SYGVKD. The CDR3 totals 12 residues.

This clone was detected only a few times. This rearrangement joins TRBV21-1 to TRBJ1-2; TRBD1, the D gene given by the table, was not confirmed from the DNA. TRBV21-1 is recorded as a pseudogene. This CDR3 is built from 13 residues. CDR3 nucleotides: TGTGCCAGCAGCAATACGACACGGTATGGCTACACCTTC. Translated, it gives CASSNTTRYGYTF.

The rearrangement links TRBV4-2 to TRBJ1-3; a possible D gene is TRBD1 (5 bases). V dropped 0 bases and J dropped 2 bases, with 14 bases sitting between them. Per germline, CDR1 LGHNA and CDR2 YNFKEQ. This CDR3 is 17 amino acids long. The CDR3 region is CASSQDGRGNTGNTIYF. Here the CDR3 DNA reads TGTGCCAGCAGCCAAGATGGAAGGGGCAATACTGGAAACACCATATATTTT.

This sequence joins TRBV6-5 and TRBJ1-2; 9 nucleotides line up with TRBD1. The CDR3 contains 13 residues. Germline lookup yields CDR1 MNHEY and CDR2 SVGAGI. The V and J ends lost 10 bases and 4 bases, in that order; junction bases with no gene match: 7. The CDR3 DNA reads TGTGCCACCCTTACGGGACAGGGCTATGGCTACACCTTC. Translated, it gives CATLTGQGYGYTF.

This clone was picked up a small number of times. The rearrangement joins TRBV6-5 to TRBJ1-4, with TRBD1 matching 9 bases. This CDR3 comprises 15 residues. In germline, CDR1 is MNHEY, CDR2 SVGAGI. Trimming at V came to 0 bases and at J to 6 bases, leaving 2 bases not matched to a gene. The chain's CDR3 is CASSYSTGGYEKLFF. In DNA, the CDR3 is TGTGCCAGCAGTTACTCGACAGGGGGGTATGAAAAACTGTTTTTT.

This chain joins TRBV5-1 and TRBJ2-1; no clear D. The CDR3 extends over 15 amino acids. Trimming shortened V by 2 bases and J by 2 bases, and 11 bases separated the two germline ends. The germline CDR1 and CDR2 sequences are SGHRS and YFSETQ. CDR3 sequence reads: CASSFEHPTYNEQFF. CDR3 in DNA: TGCGCCAGCAGCTTTGAACACCCGACCTACAATGAGCAGTTCTTC.

The chain links TRBV6-6 to TRBJ1-1, with 9 bases identical to TRBD1. With V trimmed by 4 bases and J by 5 bases, 8 bases remained unmatched. Germline CDR1 and CDR2: MNHNY and SVGAGI (reference sequence). This CDR3 is 15 amino acids long. The DNA for the CDR3 is TGTGCCAGCAGTTCCACAGGGGGCGGGTGGACTGAAGCTTTCTTT. The encoded protein is CASSSTGGGWTEAFF.

The V gene is TRBV28, the J gene TRBJ1-1, with TRBD1 as a possible D gene (6 bases). The CDR3 is 14 amino acids. The germline V gene encodes CDR1 MDHEN and CDR2 SYDVKM. V lost 1 base and J 4 bases, leaving 10 bases between the germline ends. CDR3 in DNA: TGTGCCAGCAGTTTATTGTTGGACAGCACTGAAGCTTTCTTT. It encodes CASSLLLDSTEAFF.

J is TRBJ2-5 and V is TRBV10-3; D is possibly TRBD2 (7 bases). Germline CDR1 and CDR2: ENHRY and SYGVKD. The CDR3 is made up of 13 amino acids. V lost 11 bases to trimming and J lost 5 bases, with 18 bases between them. CDR3 coding DNA: TGTGCCCTAGGACGGGGGGCTGGGGAGACCCAGTACTTC. Its protein is CALGRGAGETQYF.

The chain combines TRBV7-6 with TRBJ1-6, with D tentatively TRBD1 (5 bases). The CDR3 totals 16 residues. V was pared by 1 base and J by 7 bases, with 14 bases between. Germline assignment: CDR1 SGHVS and CDR2 FNYEAQ. DNA of the CDR3: TGTGCCAGCAGCTTAGGCACAGGTTGGTCCAATTCACCCCTCCACTTT. Amino acids: CASSLGTGWSNSPLHF.